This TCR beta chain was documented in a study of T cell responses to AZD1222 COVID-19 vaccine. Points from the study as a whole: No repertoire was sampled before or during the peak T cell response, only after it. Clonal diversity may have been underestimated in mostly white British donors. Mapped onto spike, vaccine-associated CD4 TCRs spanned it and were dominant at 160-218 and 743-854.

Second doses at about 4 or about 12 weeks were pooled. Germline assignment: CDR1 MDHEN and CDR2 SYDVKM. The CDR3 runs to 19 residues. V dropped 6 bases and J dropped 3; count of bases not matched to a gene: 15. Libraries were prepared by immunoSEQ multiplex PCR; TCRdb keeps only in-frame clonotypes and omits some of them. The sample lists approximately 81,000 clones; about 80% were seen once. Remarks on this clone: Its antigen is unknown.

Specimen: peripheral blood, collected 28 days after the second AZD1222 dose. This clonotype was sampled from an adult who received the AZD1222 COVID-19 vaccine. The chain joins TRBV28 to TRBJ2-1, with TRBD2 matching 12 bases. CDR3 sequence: CASSPVRTSGTTDYNEQFF. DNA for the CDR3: TGTGCCAGCAGCCCGGTTAGGACTAGCGGGACTACTGACTACAATGAGCAGTTCTTC.